These 26 T cell receptor beta chains share one sample of origin, sequenced in a study of T cell clonality in common variable immunodeficiency. Points from the study as a whole: In common variable immunodeficiency, TCR beta chains reportedly carried fewer deletions and N-nucleotide insertions.

These TCRs are of unknown antigen specificity. The data were produced by immunoSEQ multiplex PCR, yet TCRdb's version contains in-frame clones alone and is incomplete. The repertoire consists of approximately 38,000 clones, none detected only once. Input material: peripheral blood mononuclear cells. The receptors were sampled from a human donor with common variable immunodeficiency.

As regards this clone: With the read ending 3 residues before the CDR3 end, the germline J gene is used to fill in that end. The chain employs TRBV19 and TRBJ1-2; D uncertain. The CDR3 is made up of 14 amino acids. Germline CDR1 reads LNHDA; CDR2 reads SQIVND (reference sequence). CDR3 loop: CASSIAVRSQGYTF. CDR3 DNA, as far as it was read: TGTGCCAGTAGTATCGCAGTCCGTTCCCAAGGC.

This clone turned up a few times. The read ends 3 residues shy of where the CDR3 ends; the end is completed using the germline J gene. The genes are TRBV2 and TRBJ2-5, with 12 bases lining up with TRBD2. Trimming removed 11 bases from V and 1 base from J; junction bases left unmatched: 8. CDR1 SNHLY and CDR2 FYNNEI come from the germline V gene. This CDR3 has 15 amino acids. CDR3 sequence reads: CAGISTSGGQETQYF. The part of the CDR3 DNA that was read is TGTGCCGGGATCTCGACTAGCGGGGGCCAAGAGACC.

This clone was seen repeatedly, ten times or more. The read finishes 3 residues shy of the CDR3 end, and the germline J gene is used to complete it. The chain uses TRBV11-2 and TRBJ1-5, with a possible D match to TRBD1 (6 bases). The germline V gene encodes CDR1 SGHAT and CDR2 FQNNGV. The CDR3 is made up of 15 amino acids. V gave up 3 bases and J gave up 7 bases, with 16 bases separating them. The part of the CDR3 DNA that was read is TGTGCCAGCAGCTTGAGGGGGATGCTAGGACAGCCC. The encoded protein is CASSLRGMLGQP. The whole CDR3 protein is CASSLRGMLGQPQHF. Complete variable domain (other parts from reference TRBV11-2 and TRBJ1-5): EAGVAQSPRYKIIEKRQSVAFWCNPISGHATLYWYQQILGQGPKLLIQFQNNGVVDDSQLPKDRFSAERLKGVDSTLKIQPAKLEDSAVYLCASSLRGMLGQPQHFGDGTRLSIL.

This clone has a count of ten or more. The observed sequence ends 3 residues before the CDR3 terminus, with the missing tail filled in from the germline J gene. J is TRBJ2-5 and V is TRBV6-2 or TRBV6-3, with 8 bases matching TRBD1. Germline-derived CDR1 and CDR2 are MNHEY and SVGEGT. The CDR3 totals 14 residues. Trimming removed 1 base from V and 7 bases from J; junction bases left unmatched: 5. Incomplete CDR3 DNA: TGTGCCAGCAGTTACTACGGACAGGGTGGGACC. Amino acid sequence: CASSYYGQGGT. The whole CDR3 region reads CASSYYGQGGTQYF.

Points on this clone: The CDR3 is cut off 3 residues early in the read; its end comes from the germline J gene. The chain uses TRBV18 and TRBJ1-4, with a weak D call TRBD1 (6 bases). CDR1 is KGHSH and CDR2 is LQKENI in the germline V gene. This CDR3 region has 18 residues. The V and J ends lost 3 bases and 2 bases respectively, with 19 bases between them. CDR3 loop: CASSPSTGTRGTNEKLFF. The CDR3 DNA, read in part, is TGTGCCAGCTCACCTTCGACCGGTACTAGGGGGACTAATGAAAAA. Using reference TRBV18 and TRBJ1-4 for the parts outside the CDR3, the full variable domain is NAGVMQNPRHLVRRRGQEARLRCSPMKGHSHVYWYRQLPEEGLKFMVYLQKENIIDESGMPKERFSAEFPKEGPSILRIQQVVRGDSAAYFCASSPSTGTRGTNEKLFFGSGTQLSVL.

Worth noting for this clone: The read finishes 3 residues shy of the CDR3 end, and the germline J gene is used to complete it. The gene calls are TRBV5-1 and TRBJ2-7; 8 bases match TRBD1. The CDR3 is made up of 15 amino acids. Germline V gene lookup returns CDR1 SGHRS and CDR2 YFSETQ. V trimming: 4 bases; J trimming: 6 bases; junction bases outside the gene matches: 12. The CDR3 is CASSTTGQGRGEQYF. CDR3 bases read: TGCGCCAGCAGCACCACCGGACAGGGAAGAGGCGAG.

This clone was seen many times. The DNA ends 3 residues before the CDR3 does, and the rest of the CDR3 is filled in from the germline J gene. The rearrangement joins TRBV10-3 to TRBJ2-7; 11 nucleotides agree with TRBD2. Trimming at V came to 8 bases and at J to 5 bases, leaving 11 bases not matched to a gene. This CDR3 contains 15 residues. Looked up from germline, CDR1 is ENHRY and CDR2 is SYGVKD. CDR3 DNA (partial): TGTGCCATCGCCCGGGAACTAGCGGGAGAGAACGAG. Protein: CAIARELAGENE. The complete CDR3 protein is CAIARELAGENEQYF.

This clone showed up just a few times. The read comes to an end 3 residues before the CDR3 does, leaving the germline J gene to fill in the end. The chain employs TRBV7-8 and TRBJ2-3; 15 bases align to TRBD2. The germline gives CDR1 SGHVS, CDR2 FQNEAQ. V trimming: 3 bases; J trimming: 3 bases; junction bases outside the gene matches: 7. The CDR3 has 18 amino acids. CDR3 sequence reads: CASSFWTSGRAATDTQYF. The CDR3 DNA, read in part, is TGTGCCAGCAGCTTCTGGACTAGCGGGAGGGCGGCGACAGATACG.

In its sample, this clone was seen many times. The read terminates 3 residues before the CDR3 end, so the remaining end is supplied by the germline J gene. V and J are TRBV19 and TRBJ1-1; D is possibly TRBD1 (5 bases). The CDR3 sequence is 11 residues long. The V and J ends lost 7 bases and 7 bases respectively, with 10 bases between them. In germline, CDR1 is LNHDA, CDR2 SQIVND (reference sequence). The CDR3 DNA, read in part, is TGTGCCAGTATTGGGGGACTTGAA. It yields the protein CASIGGLE. The entire CDR3 protein reads CASIGGLEAFF.

In this sample, this clone turned up a few times. The observed sequence ends 3 residues before the CDR3 terminus, with the missing tail filled in from the germline J gene. The chain has TRBV5-6 and TRBJ1-5; D is uncertain. The germline CDR1 and CDR2 sequences are SGHDT and YYEEEE. There are 14 residues in the CDR3. V shed 3 bases and J shed 3 bases, with 10 bases lying between them. The covered CDR3 bases are TGTGCCAGCAGCTCAGACACACTCAATCAGCCC. Its translation: CASSSDTLNQP. The whole CDR3 sequence is CASSSDTLNQPQHF.

Regarding this clone: The sequenced fragment ends 3 residues before the CDR3 boundary, so the rest is inferred from the germline J gene. The chain has TRBV19 and TRBJ1-5; TRBD1 matches at 8 bases. Germline values: CDR1 LNHDA, CDR2 SQIVND (reference sequence). With V trimmed by 0 bases and J by 7 bases, 11 bases remained unmatched. The CDR3 covers 17 residues. CDR3 residues: CASSIDLSTGGYQPQHF. The DNA read from the CDR3 is TGTGCCAGTAGTATAGATCTCAGTACAGGGGGGTACCAGCCC.

Worth noting for this clone: The CDR3 is cut off 3 residues early in the read; its end comes from the germline J gene. This sequence joins TRBV7-9 and TRBJ2-1; 12 bases match TRBD2. From germline, CDR1 is SEHNR and CDR2 FQNEAQ (reference sequence). Trimming at V came to 7 bases and at J to 6 bases, leaving 4 bases not matched to a gene. CDR3 length: 14 amino acids. Incomplete CDR3 DNA: TGTGCCAGCACACGACTAGCGGGAGCCAATGAG. It translates to CASTRLAGANE. The entire CDR3 reads CASTRLAGANEQFF.

Of note for this clone: The CDR3 end falls 3 residues outside the read, so it is completed with the germline J gene. The rearrangement links TRBV20-1 to TRBJ2-7; a weak D match, TRBD2 (6 bases). Trimming stripped 4 bases from V and 3 bases from J, with 19 bases between. The germline V gene has CDR1 DFQATT and CDR2 SNEGSKA (reference sequence). This CDR3 has 15 residues. The CDR3 reads CSANPPSGGNYEQYF. The DNA read from the CDR3 is TGCAGTGCTAATCCCCCATCGGGCGGGAACTACGAG.

This clone occurred many times. The observed sequence ends 3 residues before the CDR3 terminus, with the missing tail filled in from the germline J gene. This chain joins TRBV20-1 and TRBJ1-2; 7 bases line up with TRBD1. Looked up from germline, CDR1 is DFQATT and CDR2 is SNEGSKA (reference sequence). The CDR3 runs to 14 residues. The V segment lost 1 base and the J segment 4 bases; nucleotides outside the gene matches: 6. Incomplete CDR3 DNA: TGCAGTGCTAGAGGTAGGGACAGAGGCTATGGC. The encoded protein is CSARGRDRGYG. The full CDR3 is CSARGRDRGYGYTF.

This clone was counted only a few times. Read sequence stops 3 residues before the CDR3 end, and the germline J gene provides the missing end. The chain is built from TRBV7-2 and TRBJ2-7; the D gene is possibly TRBD2 (6 bases). The CDR3 consists of 12 residues. V was trimmed by 5 bases and J by 6 bases, leaving 11 bases between them. Germline V gives CDR1 SGHTA, CDR2 FQGNSA. This CDR3 reads CASSPTSSEQYF. The CDR3 bases that were read are TGTGCCAGCAGCCCCACTAGCTCCGAG.

This clone was observed a handful of times. The sequence runs out 3 residues before the end of the CDR3; the remainder is reconstructed from the germline J gene. This chain uses TRBV2 with TRBJ2-7; TRBD2 is a possible D gene (5 bases). The germline V gene has CDR1 SNHLY and CDR2 FYNNEI. The CDR3 runs 12 residues. V was trimmed by 6 bases and J by 4 bases, leaving 10 bases between them. The sequenced part of the CDR3 DNA is TGTGCCAGCAGGTACGCGGGTTACGAG. Protein: CASRYAGYE. The complete CDR3 sequence is CASRYAGYEQYF. The full variable domain, rest sourced from reference TRBV2 and TRBJ2-7, is EPEVTQTPSHQVTQMGQEVILRCVPISNHLYFYWYRQILGQKVEFLVSFYNNEISEKSEIFDDQFSVERPDGSNFTLKIRSTKLEDSAMYFCASRYAGYEQYFGPGTRLTVT.

This clone was counted between two and nine times. The read ends 3 residues early relative to the CDR3; the germline J gene fills the gap. V gene TRBV2 combines with J gene TRBJ1-4; no definite D call. The CDR3 runs to 16 residues. V was clipped by 1 base and J by 2 bases, with 11 bases between them. The germline CDR1 and CDR2 sequences are SNHLY and FYNNEI. Here the CDR3 reads CASSEDRRVTNEKLFF. Partial CDR3 DNA: TGTGCCAGCAGTGAAGATCGGAGGGTTACTAATGAAAAA.

In regard to this clone: The observed sequence ends 3 residues before the CDR3 terminus, with the missing tail filled in from the germline J gene. This sequence joins TRBV18 and TRBJ1-6; 8 positions agree with TRBD1. Germline CDR1 reads KGHSH; CDR2 reads LQKENI. The CDR3 extends over 16 amino acids. J gave up 7 bases and V 4 bases, and 9 bases lay outside the gene matches. CDR3 protein: CASSLVQGARNSPLHF. The sequenced part of the CDR3 DNA is TGTGCCAGCTCACTCGTTCAGGGGGCGAGGAATTCACCC.

Many counts were recorded for this clone. The read comes to an end 3 residues before the CDR3 does, leaving the germline J gene to fill in the end. This sequence joins TRBV2 and TRBJ1-6; D uncertain. Deletions cut 8 bases from V and 7 bases from J, with 12 bases between. Germline CDR1 and CDR2: SNHLY and FYNNEI. The length of the CDR3 is 13 residues. The sequenced part of the CDR3 DNA is TGTGCCAGCCGCGGGAGTCGGAATTCACCC. Translating it yields CASRGSRNSP. The CDR3, in full, reads CASRGSRNSPLHF. Based on the CDR3 plus reference TRBV2 and TRBJ1-6, the full variable domain is EPEVTQTPSHQVTQMGQEVILRCVPISNHLYFYWYRQILGQKVEFLVSFYNNEISEKSEIFDDQFSVERPDGSNFTLKIRSTKLEDSAMYFCASRGSRNSPLHFGNGTRLTVT.

This clone was recorded at least ten times. The DNA read from the CDR3 is TGTGCCAGCAGTGAGCACCCAGGCGGCAATCAGCCC. The encoded protein is CASSEHPGGNQP. The full CDR3 reads CASSEHPGGNQPQHF. This sequence joins TRBV2 and TRBJ1-5; D unclear. The missing CDR3 end, 3 residues past where the read stops, is filled in from the germline J gene. The CDR3 is 15 amino acids. The germline CDR1 and CDR2 sequences are SNHLY and FYNNEI. Trimming took 3 bases from V and 2 from J, leaving 11 bases between them.

This clone has only a few counts. The sequence runs out 3 residues before the end of the CDR3; the remainder is reconstructed from the germline J gene. This chain connects TRBV19 to TRBJ2-1, with TRBD1 as a possible D gene (6 bases). CDR1 is LNHDA, CDR2 SQIVND, per germline (reference sequence). CDR3 length: 15 amino acids. The germline V and J ends were trimmed by 6 bases and 0 bases, with 12 bases remaining between them. CDR3 protein: CASSSRDNSYNEQFF. The sequenced CDR3 bases are TGTGCCAGTAGCTCCCGGGACAACTCCTACAATGAG.

This clone was seen a few times. The observed sequence ends 3 residues before the CDR3 terminus, with the missing tail filled in from the germline J gene. This rearrangement joins TRBV13 to TRBJ2-1; a possible D gene is TRBD1 (6 bases). V was pared by 5 bases and J by 4 bases, with 12 bases between. This CDR3 region has 14 residues. CDR1 and CDR2 from the germline V gene are PRHDT and FYEKMQ (reference sequence). The sequenced CDR3 bases are TGTGCCAGCAGCCCGGGACAACCTTACAATGAG. It is translated as CASSPGQPYNE. The CDR3 in its entirety is CASSPGQPYNEQFF.

This clone has ten or more counts. The read gets to within 3 residues of the CDR3 end, and the germline J gene fills in the rest. This rearrangement joins TRBV29-1 to TRBJ2-5; no reliable D call. The CDR3 length is 12 residues. The germline V and J ends were trimmed by 5 bases and 2 bases, with 9 bases remaining between them. Looked up from germline, CDR1 is SQVTM and CDR2 is ANQGSEA. CDR3 bases read: TGCAGCGTTCTATACCCTCAAGAGACC. Its protein product is CSVLYPQET. The complete CDR3 protein is CSVLYPQETQYF.

This clone was detected a few times. The read terminates 3 residues before the CDR3 end, so the remaining end is supplied by the germline J gene. The chain combines TRBV19 with TRBJ2-5, with 14 bases matching TRBD2. CDR3 length: 17 amino acids. The V gene's germline CDR1 is LNHDA and CDR2 SQIVND (reference sequence). With 6 bases clipped from V and 2 bases from J, the junction kept 8 bases outside the gene matches. CDR3 DNA, as far as it was read: TGTGCCAGTAGCCGACTAGCGGGGGGGACGGGACAAGAGACC. The encoded protein is CASSRLAGGTGQET. The entire CDR3 protein reads CASSRLAGGTGQETQYF.

This clone has at least ten counts. The read falls 3 residues short of the CDR3 end, and the missing part is taken from the germline J gene. V gene TRBV4-1 combines with J gene TRBJ2-7, with D possibly being TRBD1 (5 bases). Germline V gives CDR1 MGHRA, CDR2 YSYEKL. The CDR3 runs to 13 residues. Trimming took 5 bases from V and 6 from J, leaving 14 bases between them. The CDR3 bases that were read are TGCGCCAGCAGCTCCACTGACAGAGGCGAG. Translated, it gives CASSSTDRGE. The full CDR3 reads CASSSTDRGEQYF.

On this clone itself: The read terminates 3 residues before the CDR3 end, so the remaining end is supplied by the germline J gene. J is TRBJ1-1 and V is TRBV13; D not certain. CDR3 size: 14 residues. Looked up from germline, CDR1 is PRHDT and CDR2 is FYEKMQ (reference sequence). Trimming took 4 bases from V and 2 from J, leaving 11 bases between them. The CDR3 DNA, read in part, is TGTGCCAGCAGCTCGCCGACATCAAACACTGAA. Its translation: CASSSPTSNTE. The whole CDR3 is CASSSPTSNTEAFF.